These 3 T cell receptor beta chains were sequenced from one sample in a study of cytomegalovirus exposure and HLA in healthy donors. Both 60 Vbeta primers and 13 Jbeta primers went into the PCR. The repertoire was sequenced with immunoSEQ multiplex PCR; TCRdb's copy has only in-frame clones and lacks some. The sample carries some 120,000 clones, 75% recorded once. The sequenced material came from PBMCs. Every receptor here comes from a woman aged 50 to 60 in good health and CMV-seronegative.

CDR3 sequence reads: CASSTPTVYSNQPQHF. The CDR3, as DNA: TGTGCCAGTAGTACCCCGACAGTCTATAGCAATCAGCCCCAGCATTTT. The chain carries TRBV19 and TRBJ1-5; a weak D match, TRBD1 (5 bases). V was clipped by 4 bases and J by 0 bases, with 13 bases between them. The germline CDR1 and CDR2 sequences are LNHDA and SQIVND (reference sequence). The length of the CDR3 is 16 residues.

The CDR3 reads CASSLKDTQYF. The DNA for the CDR3 is TGTGCCAGCAGCCTTAAAGATACGCAGTATTTT. The chain uses TRBV5-4 and TRBJ2-3; D not resolved. CDR3 length equals 11 residues. V lost 4 bases and J 5 bases, leaving 5 bases between the germline ends. Germline CDR1 is SGHNT and CDR2 is YYREEE (reference sequence).

The genes are TRBV29-1 and TRBJ2-3, with D perhaps matching TRBD1 (7 bases). The V and J ends lost 6 bases and 4 bases respectively, with 14 bases between them. The CDR3 is 13 residues long. Germline V gene sequence: CDR1 SQVTM, CDR2 ANQGSEA. The CDR3 is CSVNRGGADTQYF. Here the CDR3 DNA reads TGCAGCGTGAACAGGGGAGGAGCAGATACGCAGTATTTT.